This paragraph covers one TCR beta chain sequence. Methods used by the authors: For nucleated cells, counts were estimated from reference gene primer amplification. TCRdb's table, derived via immunoSEQ multiplex PCR, lists solely in-frame clones and lacks some. The V and J calls and clone size are taken from that table; D and trimming were inferred from the DNA. The data contain some 150,000 clones, approximately 88% of them singletons. The CDR3 is 15 residues long. The V segment lost 5 bases and the J segment 2 bases; nucleotides outside the gene matches: 6. CDR1 is MDHEN, CDR2 SYDVKM, per germline. This sample was included in a study of blood T cell repertoires in COVID-19. In the study overall: Acute-phase and convalescent COVID-19 samples originated in the United States, Italy and Spain.

This chain joins TRBV28 and TRBJ1-2, with 9 positions matching TRBD1. Sequences were obtained from peripheral blood. The receptor was isolated from a woman in her sixties who had recovered from COVID-19. CDR3 sequence (DNA): TGTGCCAGCAGTCGCGGGACAGGGACGAACTATGGCTACACCTTC. It codes for CASSRGTGTNYGYTF.